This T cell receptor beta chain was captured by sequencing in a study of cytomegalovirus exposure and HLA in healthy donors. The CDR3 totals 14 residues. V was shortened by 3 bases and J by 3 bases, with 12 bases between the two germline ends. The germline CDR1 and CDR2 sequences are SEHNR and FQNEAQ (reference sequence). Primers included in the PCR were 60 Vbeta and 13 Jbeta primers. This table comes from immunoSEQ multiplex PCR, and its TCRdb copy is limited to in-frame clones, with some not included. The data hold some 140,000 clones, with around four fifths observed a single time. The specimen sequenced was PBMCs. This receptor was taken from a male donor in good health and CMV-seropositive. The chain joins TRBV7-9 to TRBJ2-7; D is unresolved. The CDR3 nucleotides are TGTGCCAGCAGCTTCTTAGACTTGGGCTACGAGCAGTACTTC. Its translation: CASSFLDLGYEQYF.